This TCR beta chain originates from a study of blood T cell repertoires in COVID-19. Study-wide background: Material from acute and convalescent COVID-19 was sourced from the United States, Italy and Spain. PBMCs, B-cell-depleted T cells, or T cells provided the cDNA or gDNA that made up the material.

The authors' processing: Counts of nucleated cells, estimated from reference gene primer amplification, were obtained. Generated by immunoSEQ multiplex PCR, the TCRdb table keeps only in-frame clones and is missing some. V and J calls and clone size are copied from that table; D and trimming were computed from the DNA. The sample records 65,000 to 70,000 clones, about 86% being singletons. The CDR3 extends over 13 amino acids. Germline assignment: CDR1 SNHLY and CDR2 FYNNEI. Trimming removed 4 bases at V and 2 bases at J, with 8 bases between. The rearrangement uses TRBV2 and TRBJ1-2; D is undetermined. The receptor's source is a man in his fifties with acute or convalescent COVID-19. The specimen sequenced was peripheral blood. In DNA, the CDR3 is TGTGCCAGCAGTGTAGTCTCAAACTATGGCTACACCTTC. It specifies CASSVVSNYGYTF.